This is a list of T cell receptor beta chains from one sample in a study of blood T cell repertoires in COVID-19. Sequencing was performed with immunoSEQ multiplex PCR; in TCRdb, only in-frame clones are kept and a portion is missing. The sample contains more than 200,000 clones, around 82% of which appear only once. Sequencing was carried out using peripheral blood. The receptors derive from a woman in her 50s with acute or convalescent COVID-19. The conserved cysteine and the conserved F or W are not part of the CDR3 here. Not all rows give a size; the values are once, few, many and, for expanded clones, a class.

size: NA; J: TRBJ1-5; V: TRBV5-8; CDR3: ASSLEVVQGPRNQPQH
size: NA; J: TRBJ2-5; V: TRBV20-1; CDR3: SASVSGAAGGQETQY
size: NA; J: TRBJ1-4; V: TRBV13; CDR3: ASSLGRRQNEKLF
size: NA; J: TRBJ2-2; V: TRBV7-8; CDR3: ASSPQESGELF
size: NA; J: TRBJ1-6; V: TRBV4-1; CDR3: ASSQEYRLNSPLH
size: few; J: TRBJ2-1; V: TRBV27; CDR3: ASSQSYGTRYNEQF
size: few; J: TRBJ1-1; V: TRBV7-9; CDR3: ASTLTEGTEAF
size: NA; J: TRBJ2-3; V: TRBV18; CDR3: ASSPEYYSADTQY
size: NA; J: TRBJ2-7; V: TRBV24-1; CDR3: ATRGQTPAYEQY
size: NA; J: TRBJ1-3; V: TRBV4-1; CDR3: ASSQERGSGNTIY
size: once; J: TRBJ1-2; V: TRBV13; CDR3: ASSPRDRGSYGYT
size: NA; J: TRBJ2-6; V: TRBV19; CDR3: ASSGTPDLGLSGANVLT
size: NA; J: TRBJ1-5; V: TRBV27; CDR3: ASRYPDRAVAQH
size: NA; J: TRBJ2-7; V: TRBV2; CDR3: ATARDRGHTYEQY
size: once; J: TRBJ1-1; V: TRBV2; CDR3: ASRAVGQGTEAF
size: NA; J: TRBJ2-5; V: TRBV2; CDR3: ASSDSGKTQY
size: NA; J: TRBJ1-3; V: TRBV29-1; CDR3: SVREQGNTIY
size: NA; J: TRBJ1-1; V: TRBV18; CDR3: ASSPEGPPAF
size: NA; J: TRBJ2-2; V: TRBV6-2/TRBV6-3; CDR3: ASSTTGPGELF
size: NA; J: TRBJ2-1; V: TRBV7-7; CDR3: ASSLDGTSVNEQF
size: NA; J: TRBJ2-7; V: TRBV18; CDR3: ASSPWTSGETYEQY
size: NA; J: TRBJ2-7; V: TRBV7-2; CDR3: ASSGTGSGEQY
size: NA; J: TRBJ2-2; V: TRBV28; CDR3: ASLNSANTGELF
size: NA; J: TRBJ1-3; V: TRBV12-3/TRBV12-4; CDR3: ASSLQGGNTIY
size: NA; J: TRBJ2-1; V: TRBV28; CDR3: ASTQEQYNEQF
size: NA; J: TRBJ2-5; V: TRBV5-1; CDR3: ASSFGGTETQY
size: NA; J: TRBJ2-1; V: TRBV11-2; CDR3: ASRTTRGTYNEQF
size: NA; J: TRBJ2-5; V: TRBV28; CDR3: ASSLGGREETQY
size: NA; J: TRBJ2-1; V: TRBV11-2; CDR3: ASSLEASGSHEQF
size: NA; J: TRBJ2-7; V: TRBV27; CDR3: ASSLWAGTSSYEQY
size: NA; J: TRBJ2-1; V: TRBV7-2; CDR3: ASSFQGINSYNEQF
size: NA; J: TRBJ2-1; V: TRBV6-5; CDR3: ASSGTGDHHEQF
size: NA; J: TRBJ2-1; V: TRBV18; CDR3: ASSPPGGSFYNEQF
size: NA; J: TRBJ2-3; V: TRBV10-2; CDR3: ASSQLAGTTDTQY
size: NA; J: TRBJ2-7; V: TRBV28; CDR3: ASRGQGNYEQY
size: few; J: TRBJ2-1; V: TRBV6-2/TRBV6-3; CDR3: ASSYSVGRDEQF
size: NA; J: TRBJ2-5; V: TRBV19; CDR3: ASSMVGGDETQY
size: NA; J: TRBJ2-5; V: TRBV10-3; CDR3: AIRASPGLAGEGKETQY
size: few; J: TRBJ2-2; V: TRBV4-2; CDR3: ASSQLLPGELF
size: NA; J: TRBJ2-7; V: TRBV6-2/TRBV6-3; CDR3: ASSIPPGQPV
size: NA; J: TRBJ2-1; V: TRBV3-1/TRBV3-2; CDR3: ASSQSGTRAYNEQF
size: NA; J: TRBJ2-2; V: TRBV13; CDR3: ASSLESRLAGLANTGELF
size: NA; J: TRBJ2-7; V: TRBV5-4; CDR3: ASSTNSAGKAYEQY
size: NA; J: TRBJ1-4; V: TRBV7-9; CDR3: ASRKQGTNEKLF
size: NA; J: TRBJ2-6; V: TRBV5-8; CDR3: ASSFSLAEPTFGANVLT
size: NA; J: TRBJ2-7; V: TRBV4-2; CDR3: ASSQGDYQGLQY
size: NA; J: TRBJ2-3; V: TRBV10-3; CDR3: AISEFDRGRGDTQY
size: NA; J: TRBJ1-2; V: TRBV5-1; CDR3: ASSLDGGPGYT
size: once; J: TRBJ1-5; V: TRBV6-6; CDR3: ASSYLGQGLNQPQH
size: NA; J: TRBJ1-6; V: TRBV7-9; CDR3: ASSLGGSPLH
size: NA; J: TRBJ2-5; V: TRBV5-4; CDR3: ASSPRLAGTRETQY
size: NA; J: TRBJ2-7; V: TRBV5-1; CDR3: ASSLADEQY
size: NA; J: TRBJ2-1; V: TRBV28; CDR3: ASSHSSGRVHEQF
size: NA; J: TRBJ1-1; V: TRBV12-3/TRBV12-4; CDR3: ASSLGQLKAF
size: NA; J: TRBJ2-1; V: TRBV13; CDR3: ASSFTIGREGIVDSYNEQF
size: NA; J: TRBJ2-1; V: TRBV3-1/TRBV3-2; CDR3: ASSQDRLLNEQF
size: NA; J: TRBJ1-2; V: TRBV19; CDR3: ASFGTEKDYGYT
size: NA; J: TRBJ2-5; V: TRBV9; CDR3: ASSVDLREETQY
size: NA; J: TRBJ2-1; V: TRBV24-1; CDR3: ATSDSSHRSGSSYNEQF
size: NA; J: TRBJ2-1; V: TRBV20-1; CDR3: SASEVGSYNEQF